These T cell receptor beta chains were read from a single sample in a study of T cells in Graves' hyperthyroidism and ophthalmopathy. MiXCR was run by TCRdb on the multiplex PCR reads, yielding one entry per CDR3 protein. The sample lists 500,000 to 600,000 distinct CDR3 sequences; 46% were seen once. Sequencing input: peripheral blood or thyroid tissue (not recorded which). The origin of the receptors is an adult woman with Graves' disease, either hyperthyroidism or ophthalmopathy (not recorded which). CDR3s include the opening cysteine and the closing phenylalanine or tryptophan. A D gene is named only where the DNA matches it firmly. Size tells how often a clone was seen (once, few, many) or the class of an expanded clone, and some rows leave it out.

CDR3 protein: CASTNRGSYEQYF; CDR3 DNA: TGTGCCAGTACCAACAGGGGCTCCTACGAGCAGTACTTC; V gene: TRBV19; J gene: TRBJ2-7; clone size: NA; D gene: TRBD1
CDR3 protein: CASSLGPERGQYF; CDR3 DNA: TGTGCCAGCAGCCTCGGACCGGAGAGAGGGCAGTACTTC; V gene: TRBV7-3; J gene: TRBJ2-7; clone size: NA; D gene: NA
CDR3 protein: CASSPRSYTEAFF; CDR3 DNA: TGTGCCAGCAGCCCCAGAAGTTACACTGAAGCTTTCTTT; V gene: TRBV3-1; J gene: TRBJ1-1; clone size: NA; D gene: NA
CDR3 protein: CASRIVRENTEAFF; CDR3 DNA: TGTGCCAGCAGGATCGTTCGGGAGAACACTGAAGCTTTCTTT; V gene: TRBV12-3/TRBV12-4; J gene: TRBJ1-1; clone size: NA; D gene: NA
CDR3 protein: CASSNQGLDTDEQYF; CDR3 DNA: TGTGCCAGCAGTAATCAGGGGTTAGACACCGACGAGCAGTACTTC; V gene: TRBV28; J gene: TRBJ2-7; clone size: NA; D gene: NA
CDR3 protein: CSVDSGQGYEQYF; CDR3 DNA: TGCAGCGTCGACTCGGGACAGGGGTACGAGCAGTACTTC; V gene: TRBV29-1; J gene: TRBJ2-7; clone size: NA; D gene: TRBD1
CDR3 protein: CSARDRQSGNTIYF; CDR3 DNA: TGCAGTGCTAGAGATAGGCAGTCCGGAAACACCATATATTTT; V gene: TRBV20-1; J gene: TRBJ1-3; clone size: many; D gene: NA
CDR3 protein: CASSLQGTYEQYF; CDR3 DNA: TGTGCCAGCAGCCTGCAGGGAACCTACGAGCAGTACTTC; V gene: TRBV7-9; J gene: TRBJ2-7; clone size: many; D gene: NA
CDR3 protein: CASSQGDATYEQYF; CDR3 DNA: TGTGCCAGCAGCCAAGGGGACGCCACCTACGAGCAGTACTTC; V gene: TRBV12-3/TRBV12-4; J gene: TRBJ2-7; clone size: NA; D gene: NA
CDR3 protein: CASSPWAGETQYF; CDR3 DNA: TGTGCCAGCAGCCCGTGGGCGGGAGAGACCCAGTACTTC; V gene: TRBV5-4; J gene: TRBJ2-5; clone size: many; D gene: NA
CDR3 protein: CSASNTVNTEAFF; CDR3 DNA: TGCAGTGCTAGTAACACGGTCAACACTGAAGCTTTCTTT; V gene: TRBV20-1; J gene: TRBJ1-1; clone size: many; D gene: NA
CDR3 protein: CASQGLNTEAFF; CDR3 DNA: TGCGCCAGCCAGGGGCTGAACACTGAAGCTTTCTTT; V gene: TRBV5-1; J gene: TRBJ1-1; clone size: many; D gene: NA
CDR3 protein: CASSPPDRGTGELFF; CDR3 DNA: TGTGCCAGCAGTCCTCCGGACAGGGGTACCGGGGAGCTGTTTTTT; V gene: TRBV28; J gene: TRBJ2-2; clone size: NA; D gene: TRBD1
CDR3 protein: CARSTDSGNTIYF; CDR3 DNA: TGTGCCAGAAGCACAGACTCTGGAAACACCATATATTTT; V gene: TRBV7-6; J gene: TRBJ1-3; clone size: NA; D gene: NA
CDR3 protein: CAISGTGVREQYF; CDR3 DNA: TGTGCCATCTCCGGGACAGGGGTCCGTGAGCAGTACTTC; V gene: TRBV10-3; J gene: TRBJ2-7; clone size: NA; D gene: TRBD1
CDR3 protein: CASSLGAGKETQYF; CDR3 DNA: TGTGCCAGCAGCTTGGGTGCGGGAAAAGAGACCCAGTACTTC; V gene: TRBV5-8; J gene: TRBJ2-5; clone size: many; D gene: NA
CDR3 protein: CTLGRTYEQYF; CDR3 DNA: TGCACCCTTGGGCGAACCTACGAGCAGTACTTC; V gene: TRBV29-1; J gene: TRBJ2-7; clone size: few; D gene: NA
CDR3 protein: CASSLGTVVSYEQYF; CDR3 DNA: TGTGCCAGCAGCTTAGGAACGGTGGTGAGTTACGAGCAGTACTTC; V gene: TRBV7-8; J gene: TRBJ2-7; clone size: many; D gene: NA
CDR3 protein: CSLNRGATNTEAFF; CDR3 DNA: TGCAGCTTAAATCGGGGGGCTACGAACACTGAAGCTTTCTTT; V gene: TRBV29-1; J gene: TRBJ1-1; clone size: few; D gene: NA
CDR3 protein: CATLLPTGSTGELFF; CDR3 DNA: TGTGCCACCCTCCTTCCGACAGGGAGCACCGGGGAGCTGTTTTTT; V gene: TRBV28; J gene: TRBJ2-2; clone size: NA; D gene: TRBD1
CDR3 protein: CASSSASASYEQYF; CDR3 DNA: TGTGCCAGCAGCAGTGCTAGCGCCTCCTACGAGCAGTACTTC; V gene: TRBV7-9; J gene: TRBJ2-7; clone size: many; D gene: NA
CDR3 protein: CASSVRLAGNEQFF; CDR3 DNA: TGTGCCAGCAGCGTAAGGCTAGCTGGGAATGAGCAGTTCTTC; V gene: TRBV9; J gene: TRBJ2-1; clone size: once; D gene: NA
CDR3 protein: CASSSEDSYEQYF; CDR3 DNA: TGTGCTAGCAGCTCAGAAGACAGCTACGAGCAGTACTTC; V gene: TRBV7-7; J gene: TRBJ2-7; clone size: NA; D gene: NA
CDR3 protein: CSGQANGEKLFF; CDR3 DNA: TGCAGCGGTCAAGCTAATGGAGAAAAACTGTTTTTT; V gene: TRBV29-1; J gene: TRBJ1-4; clone size: few; D gene: NA
CDR3 protein: CASSLGGLEPEAQYF; CDR3 DNA: TGTGCCAGCAGCTTAGGAGGTCTGGAGCCCGAGGCCCAGTACTTC; V gene: TRBV11-2; J gene: TRBJ2-5; clone size: many; D gene: NA
CDR3 protein: CSASSRVNTEQFF; CDR3 DNA: TGCAGTGCTTCCTCCCGGGTGAACACTGAGCAGTTCTTC; V gene: TRBV20-1; J gene: TRBJ2-1; clone size: NA; D gene: NA
CDR3 protein: CASSQMGLYGYTF; CDR3 DNA: TGCGCCAGCAGCCAGATGGGACTCTATGGCTACACCTTC; V gene: TRBV4-1; J gene: TRBJ1-2; clone size: large; D gene: NA
CDR3 protein: CSARGVTYEQYF; CDR3 DNA: TGCAGTGCTAGAGGGGTAACCTACGAGCAGTACTTC; V gene: TRBV20-1; J gene: TRBJ2-7; clone size: many; D gene: NA
CDR3 protein: CSAGKRDTSGDDGYTF; CDR3 DNA: TGCAGTGCTGGCAAACGGGACACTTCCGGGGACGATGGCTACACCTTC; V gene: TRBV20-1; J gene: TRBJ1-2; clone size: NA; D gene: NA
CDR3 protein: CASSRQAEAFF; CDR3 DNA: TGTGCCAGCAGCCGACAGGCAGAAGCTTTCTTT; V gene: TRBV7-9; J gene: TRBJ1-1; clone size: NA; D gene: NA
CDR3 protein: CASSATGTSYQETQYF; CDR3 DNA: TGTGCCAGCAGCGCCACCGGGACTTCGTACCAAGAGACCCAGTACTTC; V gene: TRBV11-2; J gene: TRBJ2-5; clone size: NA; D gene: NA
CDR3 protein: CASSLGPGVNSPLHF; CDR3 DNA: TGTGCCAGCAGCTTAGGTCCAGGGGTTAATTCACCCCTCCACTTT; V gene: TRBV7-8; J gene: TRBJ1-6; clone size: NA; D gene: NA
CDR3 protein: CASSWGWSAPETQYF; CDR3 DNA: TGTGCCAGCAGCTGGGGGTGGAGCGCCCCAGAGACCCAGTACTTC; V gene: TRBV2; J gene: TRBJ2-5; clone size: NA; D gene: NA
CDR3 protein: CAISPNQGAYVLTF; CDR3 DNA: TGTGCCATCAGTCCCAACCAGGGGGCCTACGTCCTGACTTTC; V gene: TRBV10-3; J gene: TRBJ2-6; clone size: NA; D gene: TRBD1
CDR3 protein: CASSFVSGGPETQYF; CDR3 DNA: TGTGCCAGCAGCTTCGTCTCAGGGGGACCCGAGACCCAGTACTTC; V gene: TRBV7-9; J gene: TRBJ2-5; clone size: once; D gene: TRBD1
CDR3 protein: CAINSDRVNTEAFF; CDR3 DNA: TGTGCCATCAATTCCGACAGAGTGAACACTGAAGCTTTCTTT; V gene: TRBV10-3; J gene: TRBJ1-1; clone size: NA; D gene: NA
CDR3 protein: CASSRTVNSYEQYF; CDR3 DNA: TGCGCCAGCAGCAGAACCGTAAACTCCTACGAGCAGTACTTC; V gene: TRBV5-1; J gene: TRBJ2-7; clone size: NA; D gene: NA
CDR3 protein: CASSAGPGTEAF; CDR3 DNA: TGTGCCAGCAGTGCAGGGCCGGGAACTGAAGCTTTC; V gene: TRBV2; J gene: TRBJ2-6; clone size: NA; D gene: NA
CDR3 protein: CASSPPGPQNEKLFF; CDR3 DNA: TGTGCCAGCAGCCCACCGGGACCCCAAAATGAAAAACTGTTTTTT; V gene: TRBV7-9; J gene: TRBJ1-4; clone size: NA; D gene: NA
CDR3 protein: CSARTLEASGDDGYTF; CDR3 DNA: TGCAGTGCGAGGACCCTTGAAGCTTCCGGGGACGATGGCTACACCTTC; V gene: TRBV20-1; J gene: TRBJ1-2; clone size: NA; D gene: NA
CDR3 protein: CATSRDIMTNQPQHF; CDR3 DNA: TGTGCCACCAGCAGAGATATCATGACCAATCAGCCCCAGCATTTT; V gene: TRBV15; J gene: TRBJ1-5; clone size: NA; D gene: NA
CDR3 protein: CSARDSNGAAQPQHF; CDR3 DNA: TGCAGTGCTAGAGATAGTAATGGGGCTGCTCAGCCCCAGCATTTT; V gene: TRBV20-1; J gene: TRBJ1-5; clone size: NA; D gene: NA
CDR3 protein: CASSLVSQNYGYTF; CDR3 DNA: TGTGCCAGCAGCTTAGTGTCTCAGAACTATGGCTACACCTTC; V gene: TRBV7-2; J gene: TRBJ1-2; clone size: many; D gene: NA
CDR3 protein: CSARMPGRIDETQYF; CDR3 DNA: TGCAGTGCTAGAATGCCGGGACGAATCGATGAGACCCAGTACTTC; V gene: TRBV20-1; J gene: TRBJ2-5; clone size: NA; D gene: NA
CDR3 protein: CSAAGTGNSTF; CDR3 DNA: TGCAGTGCCGCCGGGACAGGAAACTCCACCTTC; V gene: TRBV20-1; J gene: TRBJ1-2; clone size: once; D gene: TRBD1
CDR3 protein: CASSPRGGIGYTF; CDR3 DNA: TGCGCCAGCAGCCCCCGCGGGGGGATCGGCTACACCTTC; V gene: TRBV4-1; J gene: TRBJ1-2; clone size: NA; D gene: NA
CDR3 protein: CASSRQGVRETQYF; CDR3 DNA: TGTGCCAGCAGTAGACAGGGGGTGAGAGAGACCCAGTACTTC; V gene: TRBV2; J gene: TRBJ2-5; clone size: NA; D gene: TRBD1
CDR3 protein: CSARDPGSYEQYF; CDR3 DNA: TGCAGTGCTAGAGATCCTGGGTCGTACGAGCAGTACTTC; V gene: TRBV20-1; J gene: TRBJ2-7; clone size: NA; D gene: NA
CDR3 protein: CAISESGTGLYSNQPQHF; CDR3 DNA: TGTGCCATCAGTGAGTCTGGGACAGGGTTGTATAGCAATCAGCCCCAGCATTTT; V gene: TRBV10-3; J gene: TRBJ1-5; clone size: NA; D gene: TRBD1